The rows below give T cell receptor beta chains drawn from one sample of a study of blood T cell repertoires in COVID-19. Here immunoSEQ multiplex PCR was the method, and the copy in TCRdb shows in-frame clones only, minus some. The table records about 180,000 clones, more than 70% of them present only once. Sequenced: peripheral blood. These receptor sequences come from a person aged 65 to 79 with COVID-19, enrolled during active disease. Each CDR3 is given with its conserved first and last residue. A D gene is named only where the DNA matches it firmly. Expanded clones are given a class, and other clones once, few, many or no size at all.

v_gene	d_gene	j_gene	abundance	CDR3aa	CDR3nt
TRBV2	TRBD1	TRBJ2-1	once	CASSSRTVKGAGQFF	TGTGCCAGCAGCTCCCGGACTGTTAAGGGGGCGGGGCAGTTCTTC
TRBV11-2	-	TRBJ2-1	-	CASSQSAGNEQFF	TGTGCCAGCAGCCAGTCTGCCGGGAATGAGCAGTTCTTC
TRBV12-3/TRBV12-4	-	TRBJ2-7	-	CASTADRGEQYF	TGTGCCAGCACCGCGGACAGAGGGGAGCAGTACTTC
TRBV4-2	TRBD1	TRBJ1-1	-	CASSQEGTRGDRGNTEAFF	TGTGCCAGCAGCCAAGAAGGGACCAGGGGCGACAGGGGTAACACTGAAGCTTTCTTT
TRBV7-8	-	TRBJ1-3	-	CASSPPENTIYF	TGTGCCAGCAGCCCCCCCGAGAACACCATATATTTT
TRBV6-5	TRBD1	TRBJ1-2	few	CASSYLTGAGYTF	TGTGCCAGCAGTTACCTTACAGGGGCTGGCTACACCTTC
TRBV15	-	TRBJ1-6	-	CATSRDRGSFIPLHF	TGTGCCACCAGCAGAGATCGGGGGTCGTTCATACCCCTCCACTTT
TRBV15	-	TRBJ2-7	few	CATSRDTSYEQYF	TGTGCCACCAGCAGGGACACCTCCTACGAGCAGTACTTC
TRBV5-1	TRBD2	TRBJ2-7	-	CASSSHIAGASYEQYF	TGCGCCAGCAGCTCCCATATAGCGGGAGCTTCCTACGAGCAGTACTTC
TRBV28	TRBD1	TRBJ2-3	once	CAINSGTGGSDTQYF	TGTGCCATCAATTCCGGGACAGGGGGCTCAGATACGCAGTATTTT
TRBV5-6	TRBD2	TRBJ2-2	-	CASSFSLAGTGELFF	TGTGCCAGCAGTTTCAGTCTAGCGGGGACCGGGGAGCTGTTTTTT
TRBV6-4	-	TRBJ2-7	-	CARQEFSYEQYF	TGTGCCAGACAGGAGTTCTCCTACGAGCAGTACTTC
TRBV7-2	TRBD1	TRBJ2-7	-	CASSKTGAYEQYF	TGTGCCAGCAGCAAGACAGGGGCCTACGAGCAGTACTTC
TRBV5-8	TRBD1	TRBJ1-1	-	CASSTGTAYNTEAFF	TGTGCCAGCAGCACCGGGACAGCTTATAACACTGAAGCTTTCTTT
TRBV21-1	-	TRBJ2-1	-	CASSNEKPQRSLAGLYNEQFF	TGTGCCAGCAGCAACGAAAAGCCCCAACGGTCACTAGCGGGCCTTTACAATGAGCAGTTCTTC
TRBV14	TRBD1	TRBJ1-1	-	CASSRDRVVSEAFF	TGTGCCAGCAGCCGCGACAGGGTAGTGAGTGAAGCTTTCTTT
TRBV2	TRBD1	TRBJ1-6	-	CASKFDRTGSPLHF	TGTGCCAGCAAATTTGATCGGACAGGTTCACCCCTCCACTTT
TRBV5-5	-	TRBJ2-1	-	CASSLALYNEQFF	TGTGCCAGCAGCTTGGCACTTTACAATGAGCAGTTCTTC
TRBV3-1/TRBV3-2	TRBD1	TRBJ1-1	-	CASSSGTARTAFF	TGTGCCAGCAGCTCCGGGACAGCAAGGACAGCTTTCTTT
TRBV5-4	-	TRBJ1-1	-	CASSLVPGGDAFF	TGTGCCAGCAGCTTGGTTCCTGGGGGGGATGCTTTCTTT
TRBV3-1/TRBV3-2	-	TRBJ2-7	once	CASSAIGVSSYEQYF	TGTGCCAGCAGCGCCATCGGAGTTAGCTCCTACGAGCAGTACTTC
TRBV24-1	-	TRBJ1-1	-	CATSDPGLAEAFF	TGTGCCACCAGTGACCCTGGACTGGCTGAAGCTTTCTTT
TRBV6-5	-	TRBJ2-7	-	CASSTTGNEQYF	TGTGCCAGCAGTACCACAGGGAACGAGCAGTACTTC
TRBV18	-	TRBJ2-7	-	CASSPLPRSSYEQYF	TGTGCCAGCTCACCACTCCCCCGGAGCTCCTACGAGCAGTACTTC
TRBV11-3	-	TRBJ2-5	-	CASSLGPSSGETQYF	TGTGCCAGCAGCTTAGGCCCCTCGAGCGGAGAGACCCAGTACTTC
TRBV7-2	-	TRBJ2-1	few	CASNRPGSYNEQFF	TGTGCCAGCAACCGGCCGGGGTCCTACAATGAGCAGTTCTTC
TRBV6-5	TRBD1	TRBJ1-1	once	CASGQVYTEAFF	TGTGCCTCCGGACAGGTTTACACTGAAGCTTTCTTT
TRBV14	-	TRBJ1-6	few	CASSQVRSALHF	TGTGCCAGCAGCCAAGTGAGGTCTGCCCTCCACTTT
TRBV7-3	-	TRBJ1-6	-	CASSLNPGADSPLHF	TGTGCCAGCAGCTTAAATCCGGGTGCGGATTCACCCCTCCACTTT
TRBV27	TRBD1	TRBJ2-2	-	CASISGQGGELFF	TGTGCCAGCATCTCAGGACAGGGCGGGGAGCTGTTTTTT
TRBV30	TRBD1	TRBJ1-2	-	CAWSRTDRGSGYTF	TGTGCCTGGAGCCGAACGGACAGGGGTAGTGGCTACACCTTC
TRBV18	-	TRBJ1-5	-	CASSEGVQPQHF	TGTGCCAGCTCAGAAGGGGTGCAGCCCCAGCATTTT
TRBV3-1/TRBV3-2	-	TRBJ2-1	-	CASSQEARVLIF	TGTGCCAGCAGCCAAGAAGCCAGGGTATTGATCTTC
TRBV23-1	TRBD1	TRBJ1-5	-	CASPPISSLWGQGAVNYQPQHF	TGCGCCAGCCCCCCAATCAGTTCATTGTGGGGACAGGGGGCGGTTAACTATCAGCCCCAGCATTTT
TRBV7-9	-	TRBJ1-1	few	CASSTGNTEAFF	TGTGCCAGCAGCACAGGGAACACTGAAGCTTTCTTT
TRBV14	TRBD1	TRBJ1-1	-	CASSQRQGSTEAFF	TGTGCCAGCAGCCAAAGACAGGGAAGCACTGAAGCTTTCTTT
TRBV5-6	-	TRBJ2-5	-	CASSLHDRDSETQYF	TGTGCCAGCAGCCTTCACGACAGGGACTCAGAGACCCAGTACTTC
TRBV6-6	-	TRBJ1-3	-	CASSYSSGVVGNTIYF	TGTGCCAGCAGTTACTCTTCAGGGGTAGTGGGAAACACCATATATTTT
TRBV28	-	TRBJ2-4	-	CASIGRVVKNIQYF	TGTGCCAGCATCGGTCGCGTAGTCAAAAACATTCAGTACTTC
TRBV5-1	TRBD1	TRBJ2-2	-	CASSSGQGANTGELFF	TGCGCCAGCAGCTCAGGACAGGGGGCGAACACCGGGGAGCTGTTTTTT
TRBV6-2/TRBV6-3	-	TRBJ1-6	once	CASSPPRRGSPLHF	TGTGCCAGCAGCCCCCCCCGCAGGGGTTCACCCCTCCACTTT
TRBV27	-	TRBJ1-2	-	CASASMPGQTKNYGYTF	TGTGCCAGCGCCTCTATGCCCGGACAAACTAAGAACTATGGCTACACCTTC
TRBV7-8	TRBD1	TRBJ2-5	-	CASSPRTGRETQYF	TGTGCCAGCAGCCCAAGGACAGGGCGAGAGACCCAGTACTTC
TRBV14	TRBD1	TRBJ1-2	-	CASSQDDRGSYGYTF	TGTGCCAGCAGCCAAGACGACAGGGGATCTTATGGCTACACCTTC
TRBV5-1	-	TRBJ2-7	-	CASSQAGQSIYEQYF	TGCGCCAGCAGTCAAGCGGGCCAGAGTATCTACGAGCAGTACTTC
TRBV30	-	TRBJ1-3	-	CAWSVYGNTIYF	TGTGCCTGGAGTGTGTATGGAAACACCATATATTTT
TRBV3-1/TRBV3-2	-	TRBJ2-7	-	CASKGSRATYEQYF	TGTGCCAGCAAGGGCTCGCGGGCCACCTACGAGCAGTACTTC
TRBV10-2	-	TRBJ1-2	-	CASSQGSGLGGYTF	TGCGCCAGCAGCCAGGGGTCTGGGCTAGGAGGCTACACCTTC
TRBV7-2	TRBD1	TRBJ1-1	once	CASSPTGGNTEAFF	TGTGCCAGCAGCCCGACAGGGGGTAACACTGAAGCTTTCTTT
TRBV7-3	TRBD1	TRBJ2-3	-	CASSRGGYDTQYF	TGTGCCAGCAGCAGAGGGGGCTACGATACGCAGTATTTT
TRBV19	-	TRBJ2-7	-	CASSPTGKWAEQYF	TGTGCCAGTAGTCCCACAGGGAAATGGGCCGAGCAGTACTTC
TRBV9	-	TRBJ2-3	-	CASSVEAGASESDTQYF	TGTGCCAGCAGCGTAGAGGCAGGGGCCAGTGAGAGTGATACGCAGTATTTT
TRBV6-2/TRBV6-3	TRBD1	TRBJ1-5	-	CASSSDRDSNQPQHF	TGTGCCAGCAGTTCGGACAGGGATAGCAATCAGCCCCAGCATTTT
TRBV27	-	TRBJ1-4	-	CASRERMRGPEKLFF	TGTGCCAGCAGAGAGAGGATGAGAGGCCCTGAAAAACTGTTTTTT
TRBV28	TRBD2	TRBJ2-1	once	CASSSQRRGSYNEQFF	TGTGCCAGCAGCTCCCAGCGGCGGGGGTCCTACAATGAGCAGTTCTTC
TRBV11-2	-	TRBJ2-7	-	CASSLGPSHADEQYF	TGTGCCAGCAGCTTAGGGCCCTCTCACGCTGACGAGCAGTACTTC
TRBV10-3	-	TRBJ2-7	-	CAISVDAGSYEQYF	TGTGCCATCAGTGTTGATGCGGGTTCGTACGAGCAGTACTTC
TRBV11-1	-	TRBJ1-1	-	CASSPQGLVAFF	TGTGCCAGCAGCCCCCAGGGACTGGTGGCTTTCTTT
TRBV28	-	TRBJ2-7	once	CASSFQGSHKDEQYF	TGTGCCAGCAGTTTCCAGGGGAGTCATAAGGACGAGCAGTACTTC